The clone carrying this T cell receptor (beta chain) has only one observation. Germline CDR1 is SGHRS and CDR2 is YFSETQ. V gave up 2 bases and J gave up 1 base, with 12 bases separating them. The CDR3 runs to 15 residues. These data originate in a study of T cell changes during pregnancy in multiple sclerosis. Measured with immunoSEQ multiplex PCR; TCRdb has only the in-frame clones, and not every one. This sample yields tens of thousands of clones, of which about 94% are seen a single time; about 0.4% belongs to the top ten. The V and J genes are TRBV5-1 and TRBJ1-1; no definite D call. The TCR originated in a female donor with multiple sclerosis, enrolled in a pregnancy study. Sequenced material: CD4+ T cells from peripheral blood mononuclear cells, taken in the second trimester of pregnancy. The CDR3 bases are TGCGCCAGCAGCTTCCTGGGAGGGAAGAACACTGAAGCTTTCTTT. As protein: CASSFLGGKNTEAFF.